A selection of T cell receptor beta chains follows, all from one sample in a study of OX40 agonist ivuxolimab in advanced cancers. TCRdb keeps only in-frame clones here, not all; method: immunoSEQ multiplex PCR. Altogether about 32,000 clones are present, 85% to 95% being singletons, with the ten largest covering 4.5% to 5%. The source material was CD4+ or CD8+ T cells sorted from blood, sampled in a trial of the OX40 agonist ivuxolimab. The origin of the receptors is an adult with an advanced solid tumor such as melanoma, head and neck, liver or kidney cancer. The CDR3 runs from the conserved cysteine through the conserved F or W. A D gene is named only where the DNA matches it firmly. Only part of the rows carry a size: once, few, many, or a class if the clone is expanded.

d_call: .; v_call: TRBV2; clone_size: .; j_call: TRBJ2-5; cdr3_nt: TGTGCCAGCAGTGAAACTCTTGTCGGGGGAGGAGGGGAGACCCAGTACTTC; cdr3_aa: CASSETLVGGGGETQYF
d_call: TRBD2; v_call: TRBV6-5; clone_size: .; j_call: TRBJ2-7; cdr3_nt: TGTGCCAGCAGTCAGGGACTAGCGGAATACGAGCAGTACTTC; cdr3_aa: CASSQGLAEYEQYF
d_call: .; v_call: TRBV29-1; clone_size: few; j_call: TRBJ1-1; cdr3_nt: TGCAGCGTTGAGGTCGAGAGGACTGAAGCTTTCTTT; cdr3_aa: CSVEVERTEAFF
d_call: .; v_call: TRBV7-9; clone_size: few; j_call: TRBJ2-7; cdr3_nt: TGTGCCAGCACCAGGGCGAGGTACCCCTACGAGCAGTACTTC; cdr3_aa: CASTRARYPYEQYF
d_call: .; v_call: TRBV7-9; clone_size: .; j_call: TRBJ1-4; cdr3_nt: TGTGCCAGCAGCTTAGCGCCCCTTGCAACTAATGAAAAACTGTTTTTT; cdr3_aa: CASSLAPLATNEKLFF
d_call: .; v_call: TRBV4-1; clone_size: .; j_call: TRBJ1-1; cdr3_nt: TGCGCCAGCACCCAAGGGCTGATCCGGGGGATGAACACTGAAGCTTTCTTT; cdr3_aa: CASTQGLIRGMNTEAFF
d_call: TRBD1; v_call: TRBV4-1; clone_size: .; j_call: TRBJ2-4; cdr3_nt: TGCGCCAGCAGCGCATTACCGGGACAGGGGATAAACATTCAGTACTTC; cdr3_aa: CASSALPGQGINIQYF
d_call: .; v_call: TRBV5-8; clone_size: .; j_call: TRBJ1-1; cdr3_nt: TGTGCCAGCAGCTTGGGTATAGGGGAATCCACTGAAGCTTTCTTT; cdr3_aa: CASSLGIGESTEAFF
d_call: TRBD2; v_call: TRBV7-9; clone_size: .; j_call: TRBJ2-1; cdr3_nt: TGTGCCAGCAGCTTACATAGCGGGAGTGTCGATGAGCAGTTCTTC; cdr3_aa: CASSLHSGSVDEQFF
d_call: TRBD2; v_call: TRBV9; clone_size: few; j_call: TRBJ2-3; cdr3_nt: TGTGCCAGCAGCGTAGGGTGGGGGGGAAACACAGATACGCAGTATTTT; cdr3_aa: CASSVGWGGNTDTQYF
d_call: .; v_call: TRBV7-3; clone_size: .; j_call: TRBJ2-7; cdr3_nt: TGTGCCAGCAGCTCGGGACCTAACTACGAGCAGTACTTC; cdr3_aa: CASSSGPNYEQYF
d_call: .; v_call: TRBV6-5; clone_size: .; j_call: TRBJ1-1; cdr3_nt: TGTGCCAGCAACTGGGGAACTGAAGCTTTCTTT; cdr3_aa: CASNWGTEAFF
d_call: .; v_call: TRBV7-6; clone_size: .; j_call: TRBJ1-6; cdr3_nt: TGTGCCAGCAGCTTGGGGGGGGGTATATCACCCCTCCACTTT; cdr3_aa: CASSLGGGISPLHF
d_call: TRBD2; v_call: TRBV7-6; clone_size: .; j_call: TRBJ2-7; cdr3_nt: TGTGCCAGCAGCATGAAGACTAGCGGGATCAGCGAGCAGTACTTC; cdr3_aa: CASSMKTSGISEQYF
d_call: .; v_call: TRBV5-4; clone_size: .; j_call: TRBJ1-2; cdr3_nt: TGTGCCAGCAGCTCCGGCGAGGGGCTCATCTATGGCTACACCTTC; cdr3_aa: CASSSGEGLIYGYTF
d_call: .; v_call: TRBV6-5; clone_size: once; j_call: TRBJ2-6; cdr3_nt: TGTGCCAGCAGTCAGTTTGGGGCCAACGTCCTGACTTTC; cdr3_aa: CASSQFGANVLTF
d_call: .; v_call: TRBV5-1; clone_size: .; j_call: TRBJ2-7; cdr3_nt: TGCGCCAGCAGCTCGGGATCGCCCTACGAGCAGTACTTC; cdr3_aa: CASSSGSPYEQYF
d_call: .; v_call: TRBV9; clone_size: .; j_call: TRBJ2-1; cdr3_nt: TGTGCCAGCAGCGCCGTCCTTTACAATGAGCAGTTCTTC; cdr3_aa: CASSAVLYNEQFF
d_call: .; v_call: TRBV29-1; clone_size: .; j_call: TRBJ1-1; cdr3_nt: TGCAGCGGCACCGGGTACTTGAACACTGAAGCTTTCTTT; cdr3_aa: CSGTGYLNTEAFF
d_call: TRBD1; v_call: TRBV7-6; clone_size: .; j_call: TRBJ1-4; cdr3_nt: TGTGCCAGCAGCTTCGGACAGGGGGACGAAAAACTGTTTTTT; cdr3_aa: CASSFGQGDEKLFF
d_call: .; v_call: TRBV7-9; clone_size: .; j_call: TRBJ1-3; cdr3_nt: TGTGCCAGCAGCTTATCGAGGGGAGACTCTGGAAACACCATATATTTT; cdr3_aa: CASSLSRGDSGNTIYF
d_call: .; v_call: TRBV4-1; clone_size: few; j_call: TRBJ1-5; cdr3_nt: TGCGCCAGCAGCCACCGACAGGCAAATCAGCCCCAGCATTTT; cdr3_aa: CASSHRQANQPQHF
d_call: TRBD1; v_call: TRBV28; clone_size: .; j_call: TRBJ1-3; cdr3_nt: TGTGCCAGCAGTTTAAGGACAGGGGCCCGCCGGGGGACTGGAAACACCATATATTTT; cdr3_aa: CASSLRTGARRGTGNTIYF
d_call: .; v_call: TRBV28; clone_size: .; j_call: TRBJ1-2; cdr3_nt: TGTGCCAGCAGACCTTCCTATGGCTACACCTTC; cdr3_aa: CASRPSYGYTF
d_call: TRBD1; v_call: TRBV5-5; clone_size: once; j_call: TRBJ2-7; cdr3_nt: TGTGCCAGCAGATTGGACAGGGGCGAGCAGTACTTC; cdr3_aa: CASRLDRGEQYF
d_call: .; v_call: TRBV28; clone_size: .; j_call: TRBJ1-6; cdr3_nt: TGTGCCAGCAGTCCCCGATCAGGCTATAATTCACCCCTCCACTTT; cdr3_aa: CASSPRSGYNSPLHF
d_call: TRBD1; v_call: TRBV30; clone_size: .; j_call: TRBJ2-6; cdr3_nt: TGTGCCTGGAACAGGGGCCCTGGGGCCAACGTCCTGACTTTC; cdr3_aa: CAWNRGPGANVLTF
d_call: TRBD2; v_call: TRBV9; clone_size: .; j_call: TRBJ2-1; cdr3_nt: TGTGCCAGCAAGGGAGCGGGACCCTACAATGAGCAGTTCTTC; cdr3_aa: CASKGAGPYNEQFF
d_call: .; v_call: TRBV27; clone_size: .; j_call: TRBJ2-7; cdr3_nt: TGTGCCAGCAGTTTAAAGGGGGGCGAGCAGTACTTC; cdr3_aa: CASSLKGGEQYF
d_call: TRBD2; v_call: TRBV29-1; clone_size: .; j_call: TRBJ2-3; cdr3_nt: TGCAGCGTTGAAGATCCTAGCGGGAGTGATACGCAGTATTTT; cdr3_aa: CSVEDPSGSDTQYF
d_call: TRBD1; v_call: TRBV6-5; clone_size: .; j_call: TRBJ2-3; cdr3_nt: TGTGCCAGCAGTTACTCGGCAGGGGGCTGGACAGATACGCAGTATTTT; cdr3_aa: CASSYSAGGWTDTQYF
d_call: TRBD2; v_call: TRBV4-2; clone_size: once; j_call: TRBJ2-1; cdr3_nt: TGTGCCAGCAGCCAGGGACTAGCGGGAGGAGACAATGAGCAGTTCTTC; cdr3_aa: CASSQGLAGGDNEQFF
d_call: TRBD2; v_call: TRBV18; clone_size: .; j_call: TRBJ2-1; cdr3_nt: TGTGCCAGCTCGGGGGGGAGAGGAGAAGCGAACAATGAGCAGTTCTTC; cdr3_aa: CASSGGRGEANNEQFF
d_call: TRBD1; v_call: TRBV4-3; clone_size: few; j_call: TRBJ1-4; cdr3_nt: TGCGCCAGCAGCCAAGGGGCAGGGGGCAGGGAACTGTTTTTT; cdr3_aa: CASSQGAGGRELFF
d_call: .; v_call: TRBV11-1; clone_size: few; j_call: TRBJ1-1; cdr3_nt: TGTGCCAGCAGCTTAGCGTTAACTGAAGCTTTCTTT; cdr3_aa: CASSLALTEAFF
d_call: .; v_call: TRBV27; clone_size: .; j_call: TRBJ1-2; cdr3_nt: TGTGCCAGCAGTTCATACCAAACTAACTATGGCTACACCTTC; cdr3_aa: CASSSYQTNYGYTF
d_call: .; v_call: TRBV15; clone_size: .; j_call: TRBJ1-4; cdr3_nt: TGTGCCACCAGCAGAGGAGGGCAGAATGAAAAACTGTTTTTT; cdr3_aa: CATSRGGQNEKLFF
d_call: TRBD2; v_call: TRBV7-9; clone_size: .; j_call: TRBJ2-3; cdr3_nt: TGTGCCAGCAGCCTTACTAGCGGGGGGTACCCAAGAGATACGCAGTATTTT; cdr3_aa: CASSLTSGGYPRDTQYF
d_call: TRBD2; v_call: TRBV11-3; clone_size: .; j_call: TRBJ2-1; cdr3_nt: TGTGCCAGCAGCTACGGGGGGGACGGAAATGAGCAGTTCTTC; cdr3_aa: CASSYGGDGNEQFF
d_call: TRBD1; v_call: TRBV7-3; clone_size: .; j_call: TRBJ2-1; cdr3_nt: TGTGCCAGCAGCTCGACCCGGGACAGGGATATGAATGAGCAGTTCTTC; cdr3_aa: CASSSTRDRDMNEQFF
d_call: TRBD1; v_call: TRBV29-1; clone_size: .; j_call: TRBJ2-1; cdr3_nt: TGCAGCGAACGACAGGGTTACAATGAGCAGTTCTTC; cdr3_aa: CSERQGYNEQFF
d_call: .; v_call: TRBV7-3; clone_size: .; j_call: TRBJ1-1; cdr3_nt: TGTGCCAGCAGCCCCGACCCATCAGGGTTTGGGGCAGCTTTCTTT; cdr3_aa: CASSPDPSGFGAAFF
d_call: TRBD1; v_call: TRBV25-1; clone_size: .; j_call: TRBJ1-1; cdr3_nt: TGTGCCAGCAGTGAAGACAGGGGCCTTAACACTGAAGCTTTCTTT; cdr3_aa: CASSEDRGLNTEAFF
d_call: TRBD2; v_call: TRBV4-3; clone_size: .; j_call: TRBJ2-1; cdr3_nt: TGCGCCAGCAGCCAAGACGCAGCGGGACCCTACAATGAGCAGTTCTTC; cdr3_aa: CASSQDAAGPYNEQFF
d_call: .; v_call: TRBV4-2; clone_size: .; j_call: TRBJ1-3; cdr3_nt: TGTGCCAGCAGCCAATGGCCCCGAGACCCTGGAAACACCATATATTTT; cdr3_aa: CASSQWPRDPGNTIYF
d_call: .; v_call: TRBV7-9; clone_size: .; j_call: TRBJ1-5; cdr3_nt: TGTGCCAGCAGCTATCTGGGACCGAAGACCAATCAGCCCCAGCATTTT; cdr3_aa: CASSYLGPKTNQPQHF
d_call: TRBD1; v_call: TRBV7-3; clone_size: .; j_call: TRBJ1-5; cdr3_nt: TGTGCCAGCAGCCCGGGACAGGGTGTAAGGGCAACCCCATATAGCAATCAGCCCCAGCATTTT; cdr3_aa: CASSPGQGVRATPYSNQPQHF
d_call: TRBD2; v_call: TRBV7-3; clone_size: few; j_call: TRBJ2-1; cdr3_nt: TGTGCCAGCAGCAAGGCCTTTACTAGCGACAATGAGCAGTTCTTC; cdr3_aa: CASSKAFTSDNEQFF
d_call: .; v_call: TRBV6-5; clone_size: .; j_call: TRBJ2-1; cdr3_nt: TGTGCCAGCAGCCCGGCTGGGGACAATGAGCAGTTCTTC; cdr3_aa: CASSPAGDNEQFF
d_call: .; v_call: TRBV28; clone_size: .; j_call: TRBJ1-3; cdr3_nt: TGTGCCGCCTTTCGCCCGACAGTCTCTGGAAACACCATATATTTT; cdr3_aa: CAAFRPTVSGNTIYF
d_call: .; v_call: TRBV14; clone_size: .; j_call: TRBJ2-1; cdr3_nt: TGTGCCAGCAGCCAATGGAGGGGAGGTCGTAATGAGCAGTTCTTC; cdr3_aa: CASSQWRGGRNEQFF
d_call: .; v_call: TRBV6-5; clone_size: .; j_call: TRBJ2-2; cdr3_nt: TGTGCCAGCAGTACCAGTGGGGGGACCGGGGAGCTGTTTTTT; cdr3_aa: CASSTSGGTGELFF
d_call: TRBD1; v_call: TRBV27; clone_size: .; j_call: TRBJ2-7; cdr3_nt: TGTGCCAGCAGTTTTTGGACAGGGCGGAACGAGCAGTACTTC; cdr3_aa: CASSFWTGRNEQYF